This is a list of T cell receptor beta chains from one sample in a study of CD8 T cells in Susac syndrome. MiXCR, applied by TCRdb to the immunoSEQ multiplex PCR reads, yields one record per CDR3 protein. The repertoire holds 110,000 or so distinct CDR3 sequences, with 80% to 95% as singletons. Sequencing was done on a sample of CD4+ T cells from PBMCs. The receptors originated from a human donor in good health. Both conserved end residues are part of each CDR3. The D gene is left open where the match is weak. Not all rows give a size; the values are once, few, many and, for expanded clones, a class.

J gene	clone size	D gene	CDR3 length	V gene	CDR3 DNA	CDR3 protein
TRBJ2-7	once	TRBD1	16	TRBV30	TGTGCCTGGAGTACCCAGGGACAGGGGAGGCCCTACGAGCAGTACTTC	CAWSTQGQGRPYEQYF
TRBJ2-1	-	-	13	TRBV27	TGTGCCAGCAGTTTTAACATGGGGAATGAGCAGTTCTTC	CASSFNMGNEQFF
TRBJ1-2	-	-	12	TRBV14	TGTGCCAGCAGCGAGCAGGACTATGGCTACACCTTC	CASSEQDYGYTF
TRBJ2-1	-	-	13	TRBV6-5	TGTGCCACCCAGATTGGGCCCTACAATGAGCAGTTCTTC	CATQIGPYNEQFF
TRBJ2-6	-	-	13	TRBV10-3	TGTGCCATCGGCACTTCTGGGGCCAACGTCCTGACTTTC	CAIGTSGANVLTF
TRBJ2-7	-	-	14	TRBV6-5	TGTGCCAGCAGTTACTCTATAGGGGGGTACGAGCAGTACTTC	CASSYSIGGYEQYF
TRBJ1-2	-	TRBD1	16	TRBV4-3	TGCGCCAGCAGCCAAGGGACAGGGGGGGGTAACTATGGCTACACCTTC	CASSQGTGGGNYGYTF
TRBJ1-1	-	TRBD1	16	TRBV3-1	TGTGCCAGCAGCCCAGCTTCGGGACAGGGAGGCACTGAAGCTTTCTTT	CASSPASGQGGTEAFF
TRBJ1-2	-	-	13	TRBV19	TGTGCCAGTAGGAACACAGGGATCTATGGCTACACCTTC	CASRNTGIYGYTF
TRBJ2-3	-	-	15	TRBV7-2	TGTGCCAGCAGCCCTCCCCAAGGTGGCGCAGATACGCAGTATTTT	CASSPPQGGADTQYF
TRBJ1-2	once	TRBD1	16	TRBV12-3/TRBV12-4	TGTGCCAGCAGTTTCGCAGGGGGCAGGAGCAACTATGGCTACACCTTC	CASSFAGGRSNYGYTF
TRBJ2-1	once	-	13	TRBV2	TGTGCCAACTGGGGAAGCTCCTACAATGAGCAGTTCTTC	CANWGSSYNEQFF
TRBJ1-3	-	-	15	TRBV29-1	TGCAGCGTTGAAATCTCGGGGTGGGAAGGAAACACCATATATTTT	CSVEISGWEGNTIYF
TRBJ2-1	-	-	9	TRBV29-1	TGCAGCGTTTCCAATGAGCAGTTCTTC	CSVSNEQFF
TRBJ1-2	-	-	15	TRBV4-3	TGCGCCAGCAGCCCGGTGGAACCAGCAGCCTATGGCTACACCTTC	CASSPVEPAAYGYTF
TRBJ2-6	few	-	15	TRBV6-2/TRBV6-3	TGTGCCAGCAGTTACTCGAATGCTGGGGCCAACGTCCTGACTTTC	CASSYSNAGANVLTF
TRBJ2-7	-	TRBD2	14	TRBV20-1	TGCAGTGCCTTACGCAGCGGGGTCTCCTACGAGCAGTACTTC	CSALRSGVSYEQYF
TRBJ2-7	-	-	16	TRBV5-8	TGTGCCAGCAGCTTGGTTGTCTCGGTCTTCGCCTACGAGCAGTACTTC	CASSLVVSVFAYEQYF
TRBJ2-7	few	-	13	TRBV28	TGTGCCAGCAGTTTAGGTCAGGTCTACGAGCAGTACTTC	CASSLGQVYEQYF
TRBJ2-2	-	-	10	TRBV29-1	TGCAGCGTAGCGAACGGGGAGCTGTTTTTT	CSVANGELFF
TRBJ2-3	-	TRBD1	15	TRBV20-1	TGCAGTGCCACTTGGACAGGAGCGAGCACAGATACGCAGTATTTT	CSATWTGASTDTQYF
TRBJ1-1	-	-	15	TRBV7-2	TGTGCCAGCAGCTTCGAATTAAATAGGAACACTGAAGCTTTCTTT	CASSFELNRNTEAFF
TRBJ1-5	-	-	14	TRBV7-9	TGTGCCAGCAGCTTGGGGCATGGAGGGCAGCCCCAGCATTTT	CASSLGHGGQPQHF
TRBJ2-1	-	-	12	TRBV7-6	TGTGCCAGCAGCTTTATAGCCGATGAGCAGTTCTTC	CASSFIADEQFF
TRBJ2-7	-	TRBD1	16	TRBV6-5	TGTGCCAGCAGTTACAGGGGACAGGGGGCCTTCGACGAGCAGTACTTC	CASSYRGQGAFDEQYF
TRBJ2-2	-	-	13	TRBV29-1	TGCAGCGTTGAAGATCTGGGCTTCAGGGAGCTGTTTTTT	CSVEDLGFRELFF
TRBJ2-7	-	-	14	TRBV7-2	TGTGCCAGCAGCTTAGTCATGGGGTCCTACGAGCAGTACTTC	CASSLVMGSYEQYF
TRBJ2-1	-	-	17	TRBV29-1	TGCAGCGTTGCCGGGGACAGAGGAGTAGCGGGAAATCTGGAGCAGTTCTTC	CSVAGDRGVAGNLEQFF
TRBJ2-7	few	-	15	TRBV6-1	TGTGCCAGCTCAGACCTCCGACGGGTAAACTACGAGCAGTACTTC	CASSDLRRVNYEQYF